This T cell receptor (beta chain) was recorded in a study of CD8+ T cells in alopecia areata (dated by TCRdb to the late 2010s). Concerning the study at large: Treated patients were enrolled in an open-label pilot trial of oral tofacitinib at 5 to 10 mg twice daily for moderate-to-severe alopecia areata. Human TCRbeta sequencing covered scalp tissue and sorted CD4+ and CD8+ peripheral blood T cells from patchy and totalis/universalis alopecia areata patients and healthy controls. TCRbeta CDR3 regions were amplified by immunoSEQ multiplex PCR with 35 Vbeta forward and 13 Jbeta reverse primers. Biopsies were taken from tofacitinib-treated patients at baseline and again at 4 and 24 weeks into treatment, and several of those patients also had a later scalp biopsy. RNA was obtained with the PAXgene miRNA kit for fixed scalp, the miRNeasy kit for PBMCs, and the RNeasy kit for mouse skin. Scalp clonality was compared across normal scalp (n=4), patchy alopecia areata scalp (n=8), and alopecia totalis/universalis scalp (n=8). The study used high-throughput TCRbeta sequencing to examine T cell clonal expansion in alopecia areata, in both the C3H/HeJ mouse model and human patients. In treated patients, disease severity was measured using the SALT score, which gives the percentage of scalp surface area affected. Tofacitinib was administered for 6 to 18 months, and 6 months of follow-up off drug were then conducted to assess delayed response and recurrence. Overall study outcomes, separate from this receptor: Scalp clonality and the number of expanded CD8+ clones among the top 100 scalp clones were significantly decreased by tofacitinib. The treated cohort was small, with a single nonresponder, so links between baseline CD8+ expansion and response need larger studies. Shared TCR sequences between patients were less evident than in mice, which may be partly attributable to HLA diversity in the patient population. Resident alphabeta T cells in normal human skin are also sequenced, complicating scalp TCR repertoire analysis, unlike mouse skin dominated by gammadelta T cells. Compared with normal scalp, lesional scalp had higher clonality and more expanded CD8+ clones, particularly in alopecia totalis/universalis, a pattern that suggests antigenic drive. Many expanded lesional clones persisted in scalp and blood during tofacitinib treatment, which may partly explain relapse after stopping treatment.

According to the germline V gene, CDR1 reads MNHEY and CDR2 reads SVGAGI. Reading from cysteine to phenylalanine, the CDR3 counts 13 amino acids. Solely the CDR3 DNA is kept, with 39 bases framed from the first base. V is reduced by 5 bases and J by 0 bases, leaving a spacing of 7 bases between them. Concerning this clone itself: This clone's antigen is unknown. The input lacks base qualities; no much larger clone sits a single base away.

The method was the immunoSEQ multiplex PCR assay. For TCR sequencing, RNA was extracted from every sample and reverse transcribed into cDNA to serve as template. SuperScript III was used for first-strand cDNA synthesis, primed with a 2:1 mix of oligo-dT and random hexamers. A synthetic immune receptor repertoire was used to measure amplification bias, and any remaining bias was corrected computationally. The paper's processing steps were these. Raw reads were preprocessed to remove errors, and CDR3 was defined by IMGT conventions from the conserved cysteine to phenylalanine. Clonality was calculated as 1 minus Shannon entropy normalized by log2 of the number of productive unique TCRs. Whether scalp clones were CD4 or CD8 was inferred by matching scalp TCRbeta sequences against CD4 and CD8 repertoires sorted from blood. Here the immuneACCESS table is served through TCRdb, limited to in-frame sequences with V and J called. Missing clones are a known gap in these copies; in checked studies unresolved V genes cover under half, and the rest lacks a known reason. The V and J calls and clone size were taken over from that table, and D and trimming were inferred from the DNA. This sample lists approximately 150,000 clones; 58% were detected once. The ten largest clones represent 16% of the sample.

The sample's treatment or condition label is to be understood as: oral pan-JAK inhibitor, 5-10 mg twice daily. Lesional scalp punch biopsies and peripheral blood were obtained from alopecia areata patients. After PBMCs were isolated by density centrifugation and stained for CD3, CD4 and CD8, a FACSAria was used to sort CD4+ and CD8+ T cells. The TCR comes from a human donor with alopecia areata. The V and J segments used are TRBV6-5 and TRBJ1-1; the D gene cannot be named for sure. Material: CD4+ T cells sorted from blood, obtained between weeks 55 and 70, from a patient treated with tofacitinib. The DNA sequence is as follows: TGTGCCAGCAGTGCAACTATGAACACTGAAGCTTTCTTT. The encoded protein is CASSATMNTEAFF.